This T cell receptor beta chain originates from a study of blood T cells in healthy people across ages. Germline CDR1 and CDR2: SGHVS and FQNEAQ. The CDR3 is made up of 17 amino acids. Trimming removed 5 bases from V and 0 bases from J, with 16 bases in between. This clonotype was counted only a few times. The second PCR ran about 6 to 11 cycles with a sample-barcoded 5' primer and J-beta primers. TCRdb fed the 5' RACE reads into MiXCR, producing one record per CDR3 protein. The sample records some 900,000 distinct CDR3 sequences, 45% to 50% being singletons. The receptor comes from a man aged 25-45 years in good health. What was sequenced was blood. V usage is TRBV7-8 and J usage is TRBJ1-4; tentative D call: TRBD1 (6 bases). The CDR3 nucleotides are TGTGCCAGCAGCAAGACCTCCGGGACACCAACTAATGAAAAACTGTTTTTT. This translates into CASSKTSGTPTNEKLFF.